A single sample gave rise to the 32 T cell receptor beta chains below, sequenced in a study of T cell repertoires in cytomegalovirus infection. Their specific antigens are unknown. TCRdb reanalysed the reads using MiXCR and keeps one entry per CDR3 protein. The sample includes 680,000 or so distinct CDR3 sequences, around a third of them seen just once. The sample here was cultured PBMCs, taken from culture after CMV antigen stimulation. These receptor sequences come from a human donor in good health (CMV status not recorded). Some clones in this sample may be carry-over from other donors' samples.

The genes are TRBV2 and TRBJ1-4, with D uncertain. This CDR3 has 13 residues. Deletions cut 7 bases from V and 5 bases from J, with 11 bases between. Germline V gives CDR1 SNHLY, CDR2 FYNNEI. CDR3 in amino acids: CASIPGSNEKLFF. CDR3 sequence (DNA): TGTGCCAGCATCCCCGGGAGCAATGAAAAACTGTTTTTT.

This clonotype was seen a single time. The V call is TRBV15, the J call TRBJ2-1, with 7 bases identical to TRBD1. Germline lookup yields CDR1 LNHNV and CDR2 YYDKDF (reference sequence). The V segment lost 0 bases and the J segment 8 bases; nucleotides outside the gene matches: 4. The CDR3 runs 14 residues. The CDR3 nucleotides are TGTGCCACCAGCAGAGATTTAGGGGGCGATGAGCAGTTCTTC. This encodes CATSRDLGGDEQFF.

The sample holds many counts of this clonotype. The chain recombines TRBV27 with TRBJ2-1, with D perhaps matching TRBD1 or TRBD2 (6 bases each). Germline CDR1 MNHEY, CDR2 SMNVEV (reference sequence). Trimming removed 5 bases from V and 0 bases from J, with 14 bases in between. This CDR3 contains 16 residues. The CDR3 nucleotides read TGTGCCAGCAGTGCCCGGGGGCCGAGCTCCTACAATGAGCAGTTCTTC. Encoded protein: CASSARGPSSYNEQFF.

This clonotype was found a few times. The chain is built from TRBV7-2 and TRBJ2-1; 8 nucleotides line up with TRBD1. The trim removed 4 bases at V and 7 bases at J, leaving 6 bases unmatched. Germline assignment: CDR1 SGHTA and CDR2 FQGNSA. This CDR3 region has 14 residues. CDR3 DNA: TGTGCCAGCAGCTCAGCAGGGGGCTTTAATGAGCAGTTCTTC. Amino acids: CASSSAGGFNEQFF.

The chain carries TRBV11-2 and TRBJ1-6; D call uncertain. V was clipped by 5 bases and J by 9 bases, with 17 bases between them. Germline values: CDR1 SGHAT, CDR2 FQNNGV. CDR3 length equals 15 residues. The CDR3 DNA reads TGTGCCAGCAGCCTCATACCCGGGAATTTTTCACCCCTCCACTTT. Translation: CASSLIPGNFSPLHF.

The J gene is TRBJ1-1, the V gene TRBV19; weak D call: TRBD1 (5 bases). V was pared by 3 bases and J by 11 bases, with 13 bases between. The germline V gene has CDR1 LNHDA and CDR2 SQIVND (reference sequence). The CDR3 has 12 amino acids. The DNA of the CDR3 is TGTGCCAGTAGTATTATGGGGGGACGCGCTTTCTTT. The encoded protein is CASSIMGGRAFF.

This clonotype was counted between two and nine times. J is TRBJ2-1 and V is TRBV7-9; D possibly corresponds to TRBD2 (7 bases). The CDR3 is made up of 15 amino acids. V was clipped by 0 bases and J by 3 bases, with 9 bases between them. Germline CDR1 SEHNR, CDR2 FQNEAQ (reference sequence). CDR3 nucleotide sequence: TGTGCCAGCAGCTTAGCGGGGGGGCACTACAATGAGCAGTTCTTC. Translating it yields CASSLAGGHYNEQFF.

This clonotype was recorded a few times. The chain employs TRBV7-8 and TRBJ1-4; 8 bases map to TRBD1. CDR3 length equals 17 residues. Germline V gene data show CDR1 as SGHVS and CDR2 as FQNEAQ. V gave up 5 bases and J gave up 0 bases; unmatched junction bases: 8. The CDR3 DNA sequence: TGTGCCAGCAGCCCCAGGGGGCGATCAGCAACTAATGAAAAACTGTTTTTT. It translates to CASSPRGRSATNEKLFF.

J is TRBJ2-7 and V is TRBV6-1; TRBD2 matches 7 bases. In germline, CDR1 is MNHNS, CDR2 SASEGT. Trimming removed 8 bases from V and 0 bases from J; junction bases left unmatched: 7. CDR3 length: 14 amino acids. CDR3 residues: CASGSGDGSYEQYF. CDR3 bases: TGTGCCAGCGGAAGCGGGGACGGCTCCTACGAGCAGTACTTC.

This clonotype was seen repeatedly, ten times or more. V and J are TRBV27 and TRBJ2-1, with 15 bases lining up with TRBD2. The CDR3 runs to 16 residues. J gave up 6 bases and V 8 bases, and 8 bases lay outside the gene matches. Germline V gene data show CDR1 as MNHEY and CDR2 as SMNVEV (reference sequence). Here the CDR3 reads CASRLGLAGGINEQFF. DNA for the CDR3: TGTGCCAGCCGCTTGGGACTAGCGGGGGGAATCAATGAGCAGTTCTTC.

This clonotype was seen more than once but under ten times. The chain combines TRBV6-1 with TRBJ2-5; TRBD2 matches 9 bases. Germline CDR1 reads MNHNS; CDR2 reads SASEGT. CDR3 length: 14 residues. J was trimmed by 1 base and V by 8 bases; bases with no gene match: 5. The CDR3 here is CASELAGTQETQYF. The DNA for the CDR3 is TGTGCCAGCGAGCTAGCGGGGACCCAAGAGACCCAGTACTTC.

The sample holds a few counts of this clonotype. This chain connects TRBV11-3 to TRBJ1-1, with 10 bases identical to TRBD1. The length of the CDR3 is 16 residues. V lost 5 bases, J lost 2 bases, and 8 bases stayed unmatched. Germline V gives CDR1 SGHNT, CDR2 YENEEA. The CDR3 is CASSPGQGETNTEAFF. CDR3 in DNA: TGTGCCAGCAGCCCCGGACAGGGGGAAACTAACACTGAAGCTTTCTTT.

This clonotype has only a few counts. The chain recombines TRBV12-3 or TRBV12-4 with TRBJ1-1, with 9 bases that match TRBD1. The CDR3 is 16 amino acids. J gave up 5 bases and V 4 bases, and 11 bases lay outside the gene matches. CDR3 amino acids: CASSSGTGIVGTEAFF. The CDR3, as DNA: TGTGCCAGCAGTTCCGGGACAGGGATCGTGGGGACTGAAGCTTTCTTT.

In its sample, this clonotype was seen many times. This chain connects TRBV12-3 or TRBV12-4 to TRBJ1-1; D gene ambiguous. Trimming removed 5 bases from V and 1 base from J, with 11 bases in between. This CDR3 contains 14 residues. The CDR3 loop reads CASSGGSGNTEAFF. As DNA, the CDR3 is TGTGCCAGCAGTGGCGGATCGGGGAACACTGAAGCTTTCTTT.

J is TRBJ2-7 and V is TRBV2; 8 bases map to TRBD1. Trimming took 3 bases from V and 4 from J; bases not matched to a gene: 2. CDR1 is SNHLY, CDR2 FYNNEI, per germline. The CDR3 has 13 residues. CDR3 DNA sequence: TGTGCCAGCAGTGAGGACAGGGCGTACGAGCAGTACTTC. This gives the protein CASSEDRAYEQYF.

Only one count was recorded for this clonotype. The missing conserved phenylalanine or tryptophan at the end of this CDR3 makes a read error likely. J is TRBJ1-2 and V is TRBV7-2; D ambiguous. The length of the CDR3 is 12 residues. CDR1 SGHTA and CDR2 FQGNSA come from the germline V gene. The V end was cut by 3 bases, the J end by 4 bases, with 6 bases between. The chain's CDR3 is CASSLEGYGYTV. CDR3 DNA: TGTGCCAGCAGCTTGGAGGGCTATGGCTACACCGTC.

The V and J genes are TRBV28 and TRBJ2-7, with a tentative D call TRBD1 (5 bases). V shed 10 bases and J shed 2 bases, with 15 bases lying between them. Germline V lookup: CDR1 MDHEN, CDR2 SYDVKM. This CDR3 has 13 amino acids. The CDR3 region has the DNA TGTGCCACCAGGGCCGATTCCCCCTACGAGCAGTACTTC. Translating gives CATRADSPYEQYF.

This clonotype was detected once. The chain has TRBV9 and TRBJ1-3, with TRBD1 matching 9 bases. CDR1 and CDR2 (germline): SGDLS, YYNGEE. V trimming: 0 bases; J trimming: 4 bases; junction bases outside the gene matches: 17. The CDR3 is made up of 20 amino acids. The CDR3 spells CASSVEPGQGVQFSGNTIYF. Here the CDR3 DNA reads TGTGCCAGCAGCGTAGAACCGGGACAGGGCGTACAATTCAGCGGAAACACCATATATTTT.

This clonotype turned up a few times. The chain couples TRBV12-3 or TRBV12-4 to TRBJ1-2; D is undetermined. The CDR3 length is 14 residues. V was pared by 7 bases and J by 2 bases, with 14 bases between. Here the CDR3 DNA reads TGTGCCAGCAATAGTCCGGGCTCCAACTATGGCTACACCTTC. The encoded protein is CASNSPGSNYGYTF.

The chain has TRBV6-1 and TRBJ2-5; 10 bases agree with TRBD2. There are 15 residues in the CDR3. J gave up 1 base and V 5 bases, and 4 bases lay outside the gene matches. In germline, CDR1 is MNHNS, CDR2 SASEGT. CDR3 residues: CASSRRLAGQETQYF. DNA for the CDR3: TGTGCCAGCAGTCGCCGACTAGCGGGCCAAGAGACCCAGTACTTC.

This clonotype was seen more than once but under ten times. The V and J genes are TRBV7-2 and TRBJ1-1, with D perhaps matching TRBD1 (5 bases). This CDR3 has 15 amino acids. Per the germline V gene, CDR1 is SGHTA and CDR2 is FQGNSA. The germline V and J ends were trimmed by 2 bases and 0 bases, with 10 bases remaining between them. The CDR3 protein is CASSLRRQLNTEAFF. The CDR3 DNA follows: TGTGCCAGCAGCTTAAGACGACAGTTGAACACTGAAGCTTTCTTT. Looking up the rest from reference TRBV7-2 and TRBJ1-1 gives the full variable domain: GAGVSQSPSNKVTEKGKDVELRCDPISGHTALYWYRQSLGQGLEFLIYFQGNSAPDKSGLPSDRFSAERTGGSVSTLTIQRTQQEDSAVYLCASSLRRQLNTEAFFGQGTRLTVV.

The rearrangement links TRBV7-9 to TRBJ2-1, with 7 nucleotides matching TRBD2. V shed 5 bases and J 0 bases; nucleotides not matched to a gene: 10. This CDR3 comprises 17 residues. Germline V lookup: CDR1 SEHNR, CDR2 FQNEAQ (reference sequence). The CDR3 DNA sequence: TGTGCCAGCAGCGCATCTAGCGGCCCCATCTCCTACAATGAGCAGTTCTTC. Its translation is CASSASSGPISYNEQFF. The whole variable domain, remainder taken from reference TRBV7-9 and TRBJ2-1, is DTGVSQNPRHKITKRGQNVTFRCDPISEHNRLYWYRQTLGQGPEFLTYFQNEAQLEKSRLLSDRFSAERPKGSFSTLEIQRTEQGDSAMYLCASSASSGPISYNEQFFGPGTRLTVL.

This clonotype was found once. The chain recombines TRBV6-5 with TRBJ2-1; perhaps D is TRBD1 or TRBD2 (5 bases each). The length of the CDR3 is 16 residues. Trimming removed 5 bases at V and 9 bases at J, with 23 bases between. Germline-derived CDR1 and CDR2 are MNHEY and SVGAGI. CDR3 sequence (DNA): TGTGCCAGCAGTGACACTGGGAAGGGACCCCGTGGTGAGCAGTTCTTC. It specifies CASSDTGKGPRGEQFF.

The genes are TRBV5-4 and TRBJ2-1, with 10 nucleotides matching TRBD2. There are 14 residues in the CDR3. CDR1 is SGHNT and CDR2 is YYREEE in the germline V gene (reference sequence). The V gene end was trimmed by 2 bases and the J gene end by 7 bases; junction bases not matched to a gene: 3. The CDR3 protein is CASSLELAGNEQFF. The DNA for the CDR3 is TGTGCCAGCAGCTTAGAACTAGCGGGAAATGAGCAGTTCTTC.

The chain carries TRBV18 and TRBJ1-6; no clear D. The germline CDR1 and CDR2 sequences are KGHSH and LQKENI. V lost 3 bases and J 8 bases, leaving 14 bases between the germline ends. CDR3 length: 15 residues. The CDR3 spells CASSPYSPPDSPLHF. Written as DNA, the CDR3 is TGTGCCAGCTCACCTTATAGTCCCCCGGATTCACCCCTCCACTTT.

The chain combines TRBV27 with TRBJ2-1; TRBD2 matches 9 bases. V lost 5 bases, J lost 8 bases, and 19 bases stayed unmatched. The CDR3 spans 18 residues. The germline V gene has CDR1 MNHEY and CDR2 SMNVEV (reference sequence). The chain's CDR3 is CASSLNRRGPAGGYEQFF. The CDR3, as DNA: TGTGCCAGCAGTCTTAACAGGAGAGGGCCAGCGGGAGGCTATGAGCAGTTCTTC.

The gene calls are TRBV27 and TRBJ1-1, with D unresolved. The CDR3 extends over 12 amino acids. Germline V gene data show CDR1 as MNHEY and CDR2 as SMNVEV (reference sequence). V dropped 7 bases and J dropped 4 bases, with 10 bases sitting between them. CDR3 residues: CASKTVGTEAFF. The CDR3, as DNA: TGTGCCAGCAAGACCGTGGGCACTGAAGCTTTCTTT.

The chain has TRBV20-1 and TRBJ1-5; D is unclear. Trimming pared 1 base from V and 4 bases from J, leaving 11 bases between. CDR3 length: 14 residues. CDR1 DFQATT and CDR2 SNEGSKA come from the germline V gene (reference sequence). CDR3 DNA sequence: TGCAGTGCTAGAGTGGCCGAGCTGAATCAGCCCCAGCATTTT. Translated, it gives CSARVAELNQPQHF.

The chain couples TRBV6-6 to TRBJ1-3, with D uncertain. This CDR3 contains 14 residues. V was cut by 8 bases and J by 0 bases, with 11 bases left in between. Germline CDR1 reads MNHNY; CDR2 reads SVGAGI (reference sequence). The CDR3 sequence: CASGSGSSGNTIYF. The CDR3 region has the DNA TGTGCCAGCGGGTCGGGCAGCTCTGGAAACACCATATATTTT.

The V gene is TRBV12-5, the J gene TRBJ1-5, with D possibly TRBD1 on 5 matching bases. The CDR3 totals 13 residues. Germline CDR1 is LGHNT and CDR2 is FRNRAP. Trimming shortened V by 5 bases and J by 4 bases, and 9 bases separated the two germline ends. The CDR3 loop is CASGVGGNQPQHF. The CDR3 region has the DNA TGTGCTAGTGGTGTCGGGGGGAATCAGCCCCAGCATTTT.

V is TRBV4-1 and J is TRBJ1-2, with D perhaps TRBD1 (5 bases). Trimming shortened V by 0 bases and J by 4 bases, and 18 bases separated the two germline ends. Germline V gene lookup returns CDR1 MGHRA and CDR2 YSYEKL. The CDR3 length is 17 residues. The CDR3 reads CASSQDPRGEGSYGYTF. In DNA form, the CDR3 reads TGCGCCAGCAGCCAAGATCCCCGGGGGGAGGGTTCCTATGGCTACACCTTC.

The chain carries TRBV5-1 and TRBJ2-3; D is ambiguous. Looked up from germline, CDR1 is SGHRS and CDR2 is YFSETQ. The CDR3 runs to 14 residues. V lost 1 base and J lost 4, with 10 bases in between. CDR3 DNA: TGCGCCAGCAGCTTGTCCGTGATGCCAGATACGCAGTATTTT. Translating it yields CASSLSVMPDTQYF.